Listed here are 21 T cell receptor beta chains from one sample, sequenced in a study of T cell responses to AZD1222 COVID-19 vaccine. Libraries were prepared by immunoSEQ multiplex PCR; TCRdb keeps only in-frame clonotypes and omits some of them. The sample records over 130,000 clones, roughly 89% being singletons. Sequencing was performed on peripheral blood, taken on day 0 of AZD1222 vaccination. Receptors originate from an adult in good health.

This chain links TRBV28 with TRBJ1-1, with unresolved D. The germline V gene has CDR1 MDHEN and CDR2 SYDVKM. Trimming took 2 bases from V and 0 from J, leaving 13 bases between them. The CDR3 consists of 16 residues. The CDR3 DNA reads TGTGCCAGCAGTTTAGCGGCAGTCTCAATGAACACTGAAGCTTTCTTT. This gives the protein CASSLAAVSMNTEAFF.

The chain recombines TRBV3-1 (or the pseudogene TRBV3-2) with TRBJ1-5; D is uncertain. The length of the CDR3 is 13 residues. CDR1 and CDR2 from the germline V gene are LGHDT and YNNKEL (reference sequence). V lost 4 bases to trimming and J lost 3 bases, with 7 bases between them. The CDR3 spells CASSLGYNQPQHF. CDR3 in DNA: TGTGCCAGCAGCCTCGGGTACAATCAGCCCCAGCATTTT.

The rearrangement links TRBV28 to TRBJ2-1; 9 bases line up with TRBD2. Germline V gene lookup returns CDR1 MDHEN and CDR2 SYDVKM. Unmatched junction bases numbered 7, after V lost 3 bases and J lost 1 base. CDR3 length: 17 residues. DNA for the CDR3: TGTGCCAGCAGTTTTTTTAGGGCGGGAGGGTCCTACAATGAGCAGTTCTTC. Translated, it gives CASSFFRAGGSYNEQFF.

This rearrangement joins TRBV9 to TRBJ1-1; possibly TRBD1 for D (5 bases). CDR1 and CDR2 from the germline V gene are SGDLS and YYNGEE. With 3 bases removed from V and 3 bases from J, the gap between germline ends came to 9 bases. There are 13 residues in the CDR3. Here the CDR3 reads CASSEGRYTEAFF. CDR3 coding DNA: TGTGCCAGCAGCGAGGGACGGTACACTGAAGCTTTCTTT.

The J gene is TRBJ2-2, the V gene TRBV6-5; no clear D gene. V shed 6 bases and J shed 3 bases, with 8 bases lying between them. The germline V gene encodes CDR1 MNHEY and CDR2 SVGAGI. CDR3 length equals 13 residues. The CDR3 reads CASRRTDTGELFF. As DNA, the CDR3 is TGTGCCAGCAGAAGAACCGACACCGGGGAGCTGTTTTTT.

J is TRBJ2-3 and V is TRBV11-3, with 14 bases that match TRBD2. The trim removed 6 bases at V and 2 bases at J, leaving 10 bases unmatched. The CDR3 has 18 amino acids. Germline-derived CDR1 and CDR2 are SGHNT and YENEEA. The DNA for the CDR3 is TGTGCCAGCAGGCTTCAAAGACTAGCGGGGGGGATCACAGATACGCAGTATTTT. This encodes CASRLQRLAGGITDTQYF.

The CDR3 sequence is CASSKGQGNYGYTF. The CDR3 DNA reads as TGTGCCAGCAGCAAGGGACAGGGGAACTATGGCTACACCTTC. V gene TRBV2 combines with J gene TRBJ1-2; 10 positions agree with TRBD1. CDR1 is SNHLY and CDR2 is FYNNEI in the germline V gene. V gave up 6 bases and J gave up 2 bases; unmatched junction bases: 3. The CDR3 is 14 amino acids.

J is TRBJ1-2 and V is TRBV5-1; 10 nucleotides line up with TRBD1. The CDR3 is made up of 13 amino acids. Trimming removed 7 bases from V and 5 bases from J; junction bases left unmatched: 5. Per the germline V gene, CDR1 is SGHRS and CDR2 is YFSETQ. The CDR3 nucleotides are TGCGCCAGCGGACAGGGGGGATTATATGGCTACACCTTC. Its translation is CASGQGGLYGYTF.

This chain uses TRBV19 with TRBJ1-6; a weak D match, TRBD1 (6 bases). The germline V gene encodes CDR1 LNHDA and CDR2 SQIVND (reference sequence). The CDR3 has 14 amino acids. V was trimmed by 3 bases and J by 10 bases, leaving 13 bases between them. CDR3 sequence reads: CASSMDRMVSPLHF. The CDR3 nucleotides are TGTGCCAGTAGTATGGACAGAATGGTATCACCCCTCCACTTT. Full variable domain (missing parts from reference TRBV19 and TRBJ1-6): DGGITQSPKYLFRKEGQNVTLSCEQNLNHDAMYWYRQDPGQGLRLIYYSQIVNDFQKGDIAEGYSVSREKKESFPLTVTSAQKNPTAFYLCASSMDRMVSPLHFGNGTRLTVT.

V and J are TRBV6-6 and TRBJ2-3; D is undetermined. This CDR3 region has 11 residues. The V and J ends lost 5 bases and 6 bases respectively, with 6 bases between them. Germline V gene lookup returns CDR1 MNHNY and CDR2 SVGAGI (reference sequence). As DNA, the CDR3 is TGTGCCAGCAGTCCGAAGGATACGCAGTATTTT. Encoded protein: CASSPKDTQYF.

V is TRBV7-9 and J is TRBJ2-7; TRBD1 agrees at 8 bases. This CDR3 is built from 14 residues. Germline V gene lookup returns CDR1 SEHNR and CDR2 FQNEAQ (reference sequence). Trimming removed 5 bases from V and 3 bases from J; junction bases left unmatched: 6. For the CDR3, the DNA is TGTGCCAGCAGCCCACCGACAGGGGACTACGAGCAGTACTTC. It encodes CASSPPTGDYEQYF.

The chain links TRBV29-1 to TRBJ2-1; D might be TRBD2 (6 bases). V gave up 3 bases and J gave up 9 bases, with 6 bases separating them. Germline loops: CDR1 SQVTM, CDR2 ANQGSEA. The length of the CDR3 is 10 residues. CDR3 amino acids: CSVEEGEQFF. CDR3 nucleotide sequence: TGCAGCGTTGAGGAGGGTGAGCAGTTCTTC.

This clone was detected once. The rearrangement joins TRBV2 to TRBJ1-2, with TRBD1 identical over 7 bases. The junction had 9 bases not matched to a gene; V was cut back by 7 bases and J by 7 bases. The CDR3 consists of 13 residues. The germline CDR1 and CDR2 sequences are SNHLY and FYNNEI. CDR3 sequence: CASIPVQGSGYTF. The CDR3 nucleotides read TGTGCCAGCATCCCGGTACAGGGGAGTGGCTACACCTTC. Looking up the rest from reference TRBV2 and TRBJ1-2 gives the full variable domain: EPEVTQTPSHQVTQMGQEVILRCVPISNHLYFYWYRQILGQKVEFLVSFYNNEISEKSEIFDDQFSVERPDGSNFTLKIRSTKLEDSAMYFCASIPVQGSGYTFGSGTRLTVV.

The rearrangement joins TRBV5-1 to TRBJ2-3, with D unresolved. This CDR3 has 14 amino acids. In germline, CDR1 is SGHRS, CDR2 YFSETQ. The germline V and J ends were trimmed by 3 bases and 5 bases, with 13 bases remaining between them. CDR3 protein: CASSSLGLRDTQYF. In DNA, the CDR3 is TGCGCCAGCAGCTCGCTAGGATTGAGAGATACGCAGTATTTT.

The chain recombines TRBV3-1 (or the pseudogene TRBV3-2) with TRBJ2-3; D unresolved. The CDR3 has 12 amino acids. Between the trimmed V and J ends, which lost 0 bases and 4 bases, there was a span of 2 bases. Looked up from germline, CDR1 is LGHDT and CDR2 is YNNKEL (reference sequence). The CDR3 protein is CASSQDSDTQYF. The CDR3 DNA follows: TGTGCCAGCAGCCAAGATTCAGATACGCAGTATTTT.

The chain has TRBV30 and TRBJ2-7, with D perhaps matching TRBD1 (5 bases). Looked up from germline, CDR1 is GTSNPN and CDR2 is SVGIG (reference sequence). The CDR3 consists of 12 residues. Trimming left V 4 bases short and J 3 bases short, with 10 bases between. CDR3 in DNA: TGTGCCTGGAACGCAGGGCGCTACGAGCAGTACTTC. Amino acids: CAWNAGRYEQYF.

V is TRBV9 and J is TRBJ1-2; possible D gene TRBD1, 5 bases. The V gene lost 7 bases and the J gene lost 2 bases, with 18 bases spanning the gap. The CDR3 runs 15 residues. Germline V CDR1 and CDR2: SGDLS, YYNGEE. The CDR3 region has the DNA TGTGCCAGCGGGCCCCGGGGCTCCAACAACTATGGCTACACCTTC. Protein product: CASGPRGSNNYGYTF. Full variable domain (missing parts from reference TRBV9 and TRBJ1-2): DSGVTQTPKHLITATGQRVTLRCSPRSGDLSVYWYQQSLDQGLQFLIQYYNGEERAKGNILERFSAQQFPDLHSELNLSSLELGDSALYFCASGPRGSNNYGYTFGSGTRLTVV.

The genes are TRBV2 and TRBJ1-5; possible D gene TRBD1, 5 bases. Germline V CDR1 and CDR2: SNHLY, FYNNEI. V was clipped by 6 bases and J by 1 base, with 10 bases between them. This CDR3 contains 14 residues. For the CDR3, the DNA is TGTGCCAGCAGGAAATGGGACAGCAATCAGCCCCAGCATTTT. Its translation: CASRKWDSNQPQHF.

The genes are TRBV7-2 and TRBJ2-1, with 7 bases lining up with TRBD1. There are 17 residues in the CDR3. Unmatched junction bases numbered 12, after V lost 4 bases and J lost 3 bases. CDR1 is SGHTA and CDR2 is FQGNSA in the germline V gene. The CDR3 DNA is TGTGCCAGCAGCTCCCCTTGGGGTGACAGGGACTACAATGAGCAGTTCTTC. Its protein product is CASSSPWGDRDYNEQFF.

J is TRBJ2-7 and V is TRBV19; possible D gene TRBD1, 6 bases. V lost 2 bases, J lost 1 base, and 12 bases lay in between. Germline CDR1 LNHDA, CDR2 SQIVND (reference sequence). The CDR3 has 15 amino acids. The CDR3 loop is CASSIKTGPSYEQYF. The CDR3 DNA reads as TGTGCCAGTAGTATAAAGACAGGTCCTTCCTACGAGCAGTACTTC. Full variable domain (remainder filled in from reference TRBV19 and TRBJ2-7): DGGITQSPKYLFRKEGQNVTLSCEQNLNHDAMYWYRQDPGQGLRLIYYSQIVNDFQKGDIAEGYSVSREKKESFPLTVTSAQKNPTAFYLCASSIKTGPSYEQYFGPGTRLTVT.

The V gene is TRBV5-1, the J gene TRBJ2-3; TRBD2 agrees at 14 bases. The trim removed 2 bases at V and 3 bases at J, leaving 8 bases unmatched. This CDR3 region has 18 residues. Germline V gene data show CDR1 as SGHRS and CDR2 as YFSETQ. CDR3 coding DNA: TGCGCCAGCAGCTTACCGGGACTAGCGGGAGTCGAGACAGATACGCAGTATTTT. This codes for CASSLPGLAGVETDTQYF.